Below, 27 T cell receptor beta chains from the same sample are listed, as sequenced in a study of cytomegalovirus exposure and HLA in healthy donors. With 60 Vbeta and 13 Jbeta primers, the PCR was carried out. The assay was immunoSEQ multiplex PCR, and TCRdb's table has in-frame clones only and misses some. The sample yields about 150,000 clones, roughly 83% seen once. The sequenced sample consisted of PBMCs. These receptors were obtained from a human donor in good health.

In DNA form, the CDR3 reads TGTGCCAGCAGCCCTGTGGGACAGGGGGCATTTGGCTACACCTTC. Amino acid sequence: CASSPVGQGAFGYTF. This chain connects TRBV13 to TRBJ1-2, with 12 bases lining up with TRBD1. J was trimmed by 7 bases and V by 5 bases; bases with no gene match: 8. CDR1 PRHDT and CDR2 FYEKMQ come from the germline V gene (reference sequence). There are 15 residues in the CDR3.

The CDR3 DNA reads TGTGCCAGCAGCTTAGGAGGAGACCTCCAAGAGACCCAGTACTTC. Protein sequence: CASSLGGDLQETQYF. V gene TRBV7-6 combines with J gene TRBJ2-5, with D unresolved. V lost 1 base and J lost 1, with 10 bases in between. The germline gives CDR1 SGHVS, CDR2 FNYEAQ. The CDR3 is 15 residues long.

This clone was picked up a small number of times. This chain connects TRBV19 to TRBJ2-5; the D gene is possibly TRBD1 (6 bases). V was clipped by 9 bases and J by 2 bases, with 13 bases between them. Germline V gives CDR1 LNHDA, CDR2 SQIVND (reference sequence). The CDR3 spans 13 residues. This chain's CDR3 is CASTGTRQETQYF. The DNA of the CDR3 is TGTGCCAGCACCGGGACAAGACAAGAGACCCAGTACTTC. Supplemented by reference TRBV19 and TRBJ2-5, the full variable domain reads DGGITQSPKYLFRKEGQNVTLSCEQNLNHDAMYWYRQDPGQGLRLIYYSQIVNDFQKGDIAEGYSVSREKKESFPLTVTSAQKNPTAFYLCASTGTRQETQYFGPGTRLLVL.

This chain uses TRBV5-4 with TRBJ2-1, with a weak D call TRBD2 (5 bases). The CDR3 extends over 20 amino acids. The germline CDR1 and CDR2 sequences are SGHNT and YYREEE (reference sequence). Trimming took 0 bases from V and 0 from J, leaving 22 bases between them. The CDR3 spells CASSLAPGWGRENSYNEQFF. CDR3 DNA sequence: TGTGCCAGCAGCTTGGCTCCGGGGTGGGGAAGGGAAAACTCCTACAATGAGCAGTTCTTC.

The rearrangement links TRBV11-2 to TRBJ1-2; TRBD1 is a possible D gene (6 bases). The germline V and J ends were trimmed by 4 bases and 6 bases, with 21 bases remaining between them. The CDR3 has 16 residues. Germline V gives CDR1 SGHAT, CDR2 FQNNGV. This chain's CDR3 is CASSSFYRVPRDGYTF. The CDR3 DNA reads as TGTGCCAGCAGCTCCTTCTACAGGGTTCCACGAGATGGCTACACCTTC.

The chain combines TRBV28 with TRBJ1-2; D gene uncertain. From germline, CDR1 is MDHEN and CDR2 SYDVKM. V lost 5 bases to trimming and J lost 0 bases, with 7 bases between them. The CDR3 is 13 residues long. CDR3 sequence (DNA): TGTGCCAGCAGTCAGGCCGCTAACTATGGCTACACCTTC. This codes for CASSQAANYGYTF.

CDR3 DNA sequence: TGTGCCAGCGGATCCGACGGGTTAGGTGGAAACACCATATATTTT. Translation gives CASGSDGLGGNTIYF. The genes are TRBV7-9 and TRBJ1-3; D is undetermined. Germline V lookup: CDR1 SEHNR, CDR2 FQNEAQ (reference sequence). This CDR3 region has 15 residues. The V and J ends lost 8 bases and 3 bases respectively, with 17 bases between them.

V and J are TRBV10-3 and TRBJ2-1; 13 positions agree with TRBD2. The germline CDR1 and CDR2 sequences are ENHRY and SYGVKD. This CDR3 has 20 residues. With 6 bases clipped from V and 1 base from J, the junction kept 15 bases outside the gene matches. The CDR3 bases are TGTGCCATCAGGGCGGGACTAGCGGGACCCCTCCGGGAATCCTACAATGAGCAGTTCTTC. It encodes CAIRAGLAGPLRESYNEQFF.

This clone was counted a few times. This rearrangement joins TRBV6-5 to TRBJ2-3; TRBD1 matches at 8 bases. This CDR3 region has 15 residues. V was pared by 6 bases and J by 2 bases, with 7 bases of the junction left unmatched. Germline V lookup: CDR1 MNHEY, CDR2 SVGAGI. Here the CDR3 reads CASSPDRVHTDTQYF. DNA of the CDR3: TGTGCCAGCAGCCCGGACAGGGTCCACACAGATACGCAGTATTTT.

This clone was counted between two and nine times. Other DNA sequences of this sample code for an identical CDR3. The chain carries TRBV6-5 and TRBJ2-7; 7 bases are a match to TRBD2. The CDR3 has 14 residues. Germline CDR1 and CDR2: MNHEY and SVGAGI. The junction had 2 bases not matched to a gene; V was cut back by 0 bases and J by 3 bases. The CDR3 sequence: CASSYSGRDYEQYF. The CDR3 DNA follows: TGTGCCAGCAGTTACTCGGGGAGGGACTACGAGCAGTACTTC.

The CDR3 DNA reads TGTGCCAGCAGTCCTTCTTGGACAGGGACAAGCCCAGGGAACACTGAAGCTTTCTTT. Translation: CASSPSWTGTSPGNTEAFF. The gene calls are TRBV27 and TRBJ1-1; 8 bases match TRBD1. Losses at the gene ends were 5 bases for V and 1 base for J; bases not matched to a gene: 18. CDR3 length: 19 residues. The germline V gene has CDR1 MNHEY and CDR2 SMNVEV (reference sequence).

The V and J genes are TRBV27 and TRBJ1-2; tentative D call: TRBD1 (6 bases). The V and J ends lost 4 bases and 6 bases respectively, with 15 bases between them. Germline CDR1 is MNHEY and CDR2 is SMNVEV (reference sequence). The CDR3 consists of 14 residues. CDR3 bases: TGTGCCAGCAGTTCTTCACGGGACATAAATGGCTACACCTTC. Protein product: CASSSSRDINGYTF.

This clone was seen a single time. J is TRBJ2-3 and V is TRBV13, with TRBD2 matching over 13 bases. This CDR3 has 18 residues. V trimming: 5 bases; J trimming: 6 bases; junction bases outside the gene matches: 14. Germline V lookup: CDR1 PRHDT, CDR2 FYEKMQ (reference sequence). The CDR3 DNA sequence: TGTGCCAGCAGCCTCAACCCCGGACTAGCGGGAGTCCCCGATACGCAGTATTTT. It encodes CASSLNPGLAGVPDTQYF.

The chain couples TRBV28 to TRBJ2-5; 10 bases are a match to TRBD2. The CDR3 loop spans 14 amino acids. Germline trimming cut 7 bases from V and 5 bases from J; bases unmatched to any gene: 7. The germline CDR1 and CDR2 sequences are MDHEN and SYDVKM. The CDR3, as DNA: TGTGCCAGCATCCTAGCGGGAGCGGAGGAGACCCAGTACTTC. Protein product: CASILAGAEETQYF.

The chain has TRBV7-2 and TRBJ2-7; TRBD2 matches 10 bases. V gave up 2 bases and J gave up 0 bases; unmatched junction bases: 7. Germline V gene lookup returns CDR1 SGHTA and CDR2 FQGNSA. CDR3 length equals 17 residues. CDR3: CASSLLAGAIISYEQYF. Here the CDR3 DNA reads TGTGCCAGCAGCTTACTAGCGGGAGCGATTATCTCCTACGAGCAGTACTTC.

This sequence joins TRBV2 and TRBJ1-5, with 9 bases that match TRBD1. This CDR3 is 17 amino acids long. CDR1 is SNHLY, CDR2 FYNNEI, per germline. V was clipped by 8 bases and J by 4 bases; unmatched bases: 15. The CDR3 loop reads CASSPADRGFGNQPQHF. CDR3 DNA: TGTGCCAGCTCCCCGGCGGACAGGGGTTTTGGTAATCAGCCCCAGCATTTT.

V gene TRBV20-1 combines with J gene TRBJ2-1, with D perhaps TRBD2 (5 bases). The ends were cut back, 2 bases at V and 7 bases at J, with 6 bases in the middle. This CDR3 is built from 11 residues. In germline, CDR1 is DFQATT, CDR2 SNEGSKA (reference sequence). The CDR3 protein is CSARSGNEQFF. CDR3 DNA: TGCAGTGCTAGATCGGGAAATGAGCAGTTCTTC.

The chain recombines TRBV6-1 with TRBJ2-1, with TRBD2 matching over 7 bases. From germline, CDR1 is MNHNS and CDR2 SASEGT. The CDR3 runs 14 residues. V lost 8 bases to trimming and J lost 4 bases; unmatched junction nucleotides: 8. The DNA for the CDR3 is TGTGCCAGCGGGGCTAGCGGTATGTACAATGAGCAGTTCTTC. It codes for CASGASGMYNEQFF.

This rearrangement joins TRBV5-4 to TRBJ2-3; D is possibly TRBD2 (6 bases). CDR3 length: 14 amino acids. Germline CDR1 SGHNT, CDR2 YYREEE (reference sequence). Trimming stripped 4 bases from V and 7 bases from J, with 16 bases between. The CDR3 DNA reads as TGTGCCAGCAGCCATAGGACTAACGCTAATACGCAGTATTTT. This gives the protein CASSHRTNANTQYF.

The V gene is TRBV29-1, the J gene TRBJ2-1, with 9 positions matching TRBD1. This CDR3 comprises 13 residues. V lost 6 bases and J lost 5; bases outside the gene matches: 5. Per the germline V gene, CDR1 is SQVTM and CDR2 is ANQGSEA. CDR3 in DNA: TGCAGCGTGGGACAGGGAAGCGACAATGAGCAGTTCTTC. Translation: CSVGQGSDNEQFF.

V is TRBV7-2 and J is TRBJ1-5; weak D call: TRBD1 (6 bases). Germline-derived CDR1 and CDR2 are SGHTA and FQGNSA. The CDR3 consists of 12 residues. V lost 7 bases and J lost 4, with 8 bases in between. The CDR3 spells CASTTGNQPQHF. As DNA, the CDR3 is TGTGCCAGCACCACAGGGAATCAGCCCCAGCATTTT.

Details on this clone: Other DNA sequences in the sample encode the same CDR3. The chain combines TRBV11-3 with TRBJ2-5; 9 bases match TRBD2. Germline loops: CDR1 SGHNT, CDR2 YENEEA. This CDR3 has 17 residues. V was pared by 0 bases and J by 5 bases, with 10 bases of the junction left unmatched. The CDR3 region has the DNA TGTGCCAGCAGCTTAGACTTTCTAGCGGGGTCCCAGGAGACCCAGTACTTC. Translation: CASSLDFLAGSQETQYF.

The chain employs TRBV19 and TRBJ1-2; D is uncertain. Trimming removed 10 bases at V and 3 bases at J, with 21 bases between. The germline V gene has CDR1 LNHDA and CDR2 SQIVND (reference sequence). The CDR3 spans 15 residues. The CDR3 sequence is CATLGYGRDDYGYTF. DNA of the CDR3: TGTGCCACCCTGGGTTACGGGAGGGATGACTATGGCTACACCTTC.

The rearrangement uses TRBV18 and TRBJ2-7; 9 bases fit TRBD1. Trimming removed 4 bases from V and 3 bases from J; junction bases left unmatched: 7. The CDR3 covers 15 residues. Germline V CDR1 and CDR2: KGHSH, LQKENI. The chain's CDR3 is CASSLGQGTIYEQYF. DNA of the CDR3: TGTGCCAGCTCACTGGGACAGGGTACCATCTACGAGCAGTACTTC. Together with reference TRBV18 and TRBJ2-7, the CDR3 gives the full variable domain: NAGVMQNPRHLVRRRGQEARLRCSPMKGHSHVYWYRQLPEEGLKFMVYLQKENIIDESGMPKERFSAEFPKEGPSILRIQQVVRGDSAAYFCASSLGQGTIYEQYFGPGTRLTVT.

V and J are TRBV7-3 and TRBJ2-1; D is perhaps TRBD1 (6 bases). This CDR3 is 15 amino acids long. Per germline, CDR1 SGHTA and CDR2 FQGTGA. Deletions cut 4 bases from V and 0 bases from J, with 10 bases between. CDR3 protein: CASSSSDSSYNEQFF. The CDR3 coding sequence is TGTGCCAGCAGCTCTTCGGACAGCTCCTACAATGAGCAGTTCTTC.

This chain uses TRBV5-1 with TRBJ2-3; 7 nucleotides line up with TRBD2. V trimming: 1 base; J trimming: 0 bases; junction bases outside the gene matches: 11. The CDR3 length is 18 residues. CDR1 and CDR2 from the germline V gene are SGHRS and YFSETQ. The chain's CDR3 is CASSLSLLLAISTDTQYF. Written as DNA, the CDR3 is TGCGCCAGCAGCTTGAGTCTTCTACTAGCGATTAGCACAGATACGCAGTATTTT. The full variable domain, with the rest looked up from reference TRBV5-1 and TRBJ2-3, is KAGVTQTPRYLIKTRGQQVTLSCSPISGHRSVSWYQQTPGQGLQFLFEYFSETQRNKGNFPGRFSGRQFSNSRSEMNVSTLELGDSALYLCASSLSLLLAISTDTQYFGPGTRLTVL.

The sample holds a few counts of this clone. The chain couples TRBV5-1 to TRBJ2-7; 7 bases match TRBD1. V lost 2 bases to trimming and J lost 1 base; unmatched junction nucleotides: 6. This CDR3 region has 15 residues. Germline lookup yields CDR1 SGHRS and CDR2 YFSETQ. As DNA, the CDR3 is TGCGCCAGCAGCTTCGACAGGGAAAGGTCCTACGAGCAGTACTTC. Protein: CASSFDRERSYEQYF.